Reported below is one T cell receptor beta chain. Its antigen remains unidentified. Base qualities are missing; no much larger clone stands one base away. This sample is part of a study of T-cell memory formation after mild COVID-19 (dated by TCRdb to the early 2020s). In the study overall: Most TCR sequence clusters were specific to one of the two donors. T-cell clones expanding and contracting after mild COVID-19 in two donors were tracked by longitudinal TCRalpha and TCRbeta repertoire sequencing. The cohort was made up of two young adult volunteers, one female and one male, who were previously healthy. What the research found in general, with its limitations: SARS-CoV-2 specificity was not confirmed for the second-wave clones peaking on day 37. Clones that contracted from day 15 to 85 showed balanced CD4/CD8 phenotypes, whereas a second wave of clones that expanded from day 15 to 37 leaned towards CD4+. Contracting CD4+ clones turned up mainly in the CM and EM memory subsets, whereas EMRA was where CD8+ clones were enriched. The study covered only two mild cases, and larger cohorts including severe cases with pre-infection samples were considered necessary. Some responding clones were detected in pre-infection memory, which suggested that pre-existing cross-reactive memory T cells had joined the SARS-CoV-2 response.

TCRdb records Illumina NovaSeq 6000 as the sequencer. TCRalpha and TCRbeta cDNA libraries were constructed by 5'RACE with constant-segment primers, with sample barcodes and unique molecular identifiers being introduced. RNA was extracted from every sample with Trizol reagent. Library amplification was performed in two PCR steps, and a second sample barcode and Illumina TruSeq adapters were introduced in the second step. The libraries were sequenced on an Illumina NovaSeq using 2 x 150 bp paired-end reads. As for the authors' bioinformatics: The reads were demultiplexed and collapsed into UMI-guided consensus sequences using migec v1.2.7. Using mixcr v2.1.11, UMI consensuses were aligned to TRA and TRB V and J templates and then assembled into clonotypes. Expanded or contracted clonotypes were those called significant by both edgeR and NoisET, with noise models trained on biological replicates. For edgeR calls, the cutoffs were a false discovery rate-adjusted p below 0.01 and a log2 fold-change threshold of 1. As an exploratory analysis of dynamics, max-normalized trajectories of the 1000 most abundant clonotypes were examined with PCA combined with hierarchical clustering. Separately sequenced CD4+ and CD8+ repertoires were used to assign the CD4 or CD8 phenotype of responding clones. TCRdb's own reprocessing of the public reads used fastp at Q25 and MiXCR and kept productive beta chains. A single entry per CDR3 protein holds the most common genes and DNA from its merged rows. The V and J calls were determined by TCRdb, not by the authors. The sample contains about 310,000 distinct CDR3 sequences, roughly a fifth of them found a single time. The ten largest clones represent around 21% of the sample.

Ficoll-Paque density gradient centrifugation was the method used to isolate PBMCs. CDR1 and CDR2 are read off the germline V gene as MGHRA and YSYEKL. The CDR3, cysteine through phenylalanine, is 12 amino acids long. The CDR3 DNA has 36 bases and is translated from base 1. Between the V and J ends, shortened by 4 bases and 6 bases respectively, the junction contains 4 bases. Sequencing used PBMCs or a T cell subset sorted from them (not recorded which). The V and J genes are TRBV4-1 and TRBJ1-6, with the D gene not clear enough to name. The TCR sequence derives from a man younger than 35 who had mild COVID-19 (a few samples of this study predate the infection). The sample titles of this study are shuffled in the database, so cell type and time point are left out; the donor was told from shared clones. The CDR3 region: CASSLINSPLHF. In nucleotides, the sequence is TGCGCCAGCAGCCTCATTAATTCACCCCTCCACTTT.